These 4 T cell receptor beta chains were sequenced from one sample in a study of shared clonotypes between healthy human individuals. Here immunoSEQ multiplex PCR was the method, and the copy in TCRdb shows in-frame clones only, minus some. The top ten hold more than 0.95% of the sample, which has about 2 million clones, about 94% seen once. Naive CD8 cells lacked CD45RO, underwent positive selection for CCR7 and left out terminally differentiated effector memory CD45RA+ cells. The sample comprised naive CD8+ T cells sorted from blood. These receptors were collected from a man between 18 and 29 years old in good health.

The rearrangement links TRBV28 to TRBJ2-7; tentatively, D is TRBD2 (6 bases). The V gene's germline CDR1 is MDHEN and CDR2 SYDVKM. The ends were cut back, 3 bases at V and 2 bases at J, with 20 bases in the middle. The CDR3 is 17 residues long. Here the CDR3 DNA reads TGTGCCAGCAGTTTTGGCGGGGATGGACATATGACCTACGAGCAGTACTTC. It specifies CASSFGGDGHMTYEQYF.

The chain uses TRBV5-8 and TRBJ2-7; 8 positions match TRBD1. V was clipped by 5 bases and J by 2 bases; unmatched bases: 12. Germline assignment: CDR1 SGHTS and CDR2 YDEGEE. The CDR3 runs to 16 residues. CDR3 amino acids: CASSSDRDLRTYEQYF. CDR3 nucleotide sequence: TGTGCCAGCAGTTCGGACAGGGATTTGAGGACCTACGAGCAGTACTTC.

This sequence joins TRBV18 and TRBJ2-7; D may be TRBD1 (6 bases). Germline CDR1 KGHSH, CDR2 LQKENI. CDR3 length equals 16 residues. The V gene lost 3 bases and the J gene lost 0 bases, with 15 bases spanning the gap. The CDR3 reads CASSPSQGGGSYEQYF. The CDR3 bases are TGTGCCAGCTCACCGTCACAGGGTGGAGGCTCCTACGAGCAGTACTTC.

The chain is built from TRBV5-1 and TRBJ2-7, with D perhaps being TRBD1 or TRBD2 (6 bases each). CDR1 is SGHRS and CDR2 is YFSETQ in the germline V gene. The ends were cut back, 1 base at V and 5 bases at J, with 13 bases in the middle. This CDR3 is 14 amino acids long. CDR3 nucleotides: TGCGCCAGCAGCTTGACAGGGTGGAGGGACGAGCAGTACTTC. This encodes CASSLTGWRDEQYF.